This T cell receptor (beta chain) stems from a study of beta chain features in type 1 diabetes (dated by TCRdb to between 2017 and 2018). Study-wide context: No differences in mean age, gender distribution, total cell number or subset yield were found between patients and healthy donors. A total of under 120,000,000 sorted cells were examined across all samples, and RNA yield correlated strongly with the number of cells per subset. In the study, TCRB repertoires of sorted circulating CD4+ T cell subsets from recently diagnosed type 1 diabetes patients were compared with those of matched healthy donors. Naive and central memory subsets were obtained from all 30 or so donors, but regulatory and stem cell-like memory subsets were isolated from only 8 patients and about eight healthy donors.

The High Capacity cDNA Reverse Transcription Kit was used to reverse transcribe all of the isolated RNA, meaning that expressed TCRB transcripts were what got sequenced. Deep immunoSEQ sequencing was applied to naive, central memory and regulatory T cell samples, giving an average of roughly 3.5 million total reads per sample. Sorted cells were lysed in RLT buffer, and RNA was extracted using DNase-treated RNeasy Micro or Mini kits according to cell number. Each cell subset was processed on its own to prevent cross-contamination, while patient and healthy donor samples were processed together. The immunoSEQ multiplex PCR was used to amplify TCRB sequences from cDNA, generating 87-bp fragments that spanned the CDR3 region. Sequencing of the amplicons was done on the Illumina HiSeq platform. The authors processed their data as follows. Synthetic template baselines were used to correct PCR bias computationally, reads within Hamming distance 2 were collapsed together, and singletons that could not be merged were discarded. Reads were aligned against IMGT so that V, D and J genes, CDR3 length and insertions or deletions at six rearrangement sites could be assigned. Within each subset, clonotype counts were normalized to the number of sorted cells before true diversity and Gini coefficients were calculated with the tcR R package. Repertoire sharing was quantified using the overlap coefficient calculated on TCRB nucleotide sequences. As a proxy for the pre-selection repertoire, out-of-frame TCRB sequences from naive cells were analyzed. In its TCRdb copy, this immuneACCESS table keeps in-frame sequences only and misses some clones. Where compared with another copy, unresolved V genes explain less than half of these, and the others have no known cause. The D gene and trimming were derived from the DNA, and the V and J assignments and clone size from that table. This sample comprises under 850,000 clones, about an eighth of them detected only once. The ten largest clones capture less than 0.025% of the sample.

The CDR3 contains 14 residues, cysteine and phenylalanine counted. The sequence is cut down to CDR3 DNA, 42 bases in frame from base 1. After removal of 4 bases from V and 1 base from J, the junction retains 2 bases not matched to a gene. CDR1 is given as SGHRS and CDR2 as YFSETQ, both from the germline V gene. To note about this clone: Its recognized antigen is unknown. Nothing much larger sits one base from this clone, and base qualities are not available. The same CDR3 can be traced to other DNA sequences in this sample.

A single peripheral blood draw of about 120 mL on average was collected from each donor into heparinised tubes. Using a panel that included CD45RO, CCR7, CD25, CD127, CD95 and CD27, naive, central memory, regulatory and stem cell-like memory CD4+ T cells were sorted on a BD FACSAria II. A purity above 98% was achieved for all sorted populations. PBMCs were isolated immediately by Lymphoprep density gradient centrifugation and stained directly without culture. Samples were stained and sorted in pairs, with one healthy donor and one patient per experiment, so that batch effects were minimized. Study-level results and caveats: Only small numbers of individuals were included in the HLA sub-analyses, which left unresolved whether HLA type had any influence on TCRB rearrangement. Because cDNA was sequenced instead of genomic DNA, highly expressing activated cells could be over-represented, though the groups showed no difference in activation or CD3 levels. Type 1 diabetes patients showed a moderate but significant shortening of TCRB CDR3 length in all four CD4+ subsets. At VDJ recombination sites, patients with type 1 diabetes made fewer insertions and deleted more nucleotides, a pattern implying thymic rearrangement abnormalities. Naive, central memory and regulatory TCRB repertoires appeared more similar among patients than among healthy donors. PCR might favor shorter templates, but patient and control samples were amplified and corrected together, so any skew would affect both groups equally.

The specimen sequenced was naive CD4+ T cells from blood. The sample's cell subset or site label is to be understood as: true naive CD4+ T cells. The chain is assembled from TRBV5-1 and TRBJ1-1; TRBD1 lines up with 9 middle nucleotides. This receptor was identified in a man younger than 30 with type 1 diabetes. The nucleotide sequence reads as follows: TGCGCCAGCAGCCGGGGACAGGGGAACACTGAAGCTTTCTTT. Its translation is CASSRGQGNTEAFF.